The T cell receptor (beta chain) under discussion was sequenced for a study of blood T cell repertoires in COVID-19. The assay was immunoSEQ multiplex PCR, and TCRdb's table has in-frame clones only and misses some. The sample lists over 200,000 clones; approximately 75% were seen once. The CDR3 length is 14 residues. Germline assignment: CDR1 MNHEY and CDR2 SVGAGI. V was clipped by 6 bases and J by 3 bases; unmatched bases: 5. The specimen was PBMCs or T cells enriched from blood (not recorded which). The receptor comes from a man in his forties who had recovered from COVID-19. The chain is built from TRBV6-5 and TRBJ1-1; TRBD1 matches 9 bases. The CDR3 is CASSTGGRDTEAFF. CDR3 sequence (DNA): TGTGCCAGCAGCACAGGGGGCCGGGACACTGAAGCTTTCTTT.